This entry lists 14 T cell receptor beta chains sequenced from one sample in a study of T cells in Graves' hyperthyroidism and ophthalmopathy (dated by TCRdb to the late 2010s). The library relied on multiplex PCR. Sequenced using an Illumina HiSeq 2000. The TCR beta CDR3 regions were amplified from RNA transcripts. The first round of RT-PCR for the TCR CDR3 was performed with the HTBI primer set and the Qiagen OneStep RT-PCR kit. TCRdb took the public reads, trimmed them with fastp at Q25, ran MiXCR for clone calling and kept in-frame beta chains. CDR3 protein duplicates are merged, each entry listing the most common genes and DNA. The sample table shows some 740,000 distinct CDR3 sequences, and 12% to 15% are seen once. The ten largest clones represent approximately 10% of the sample. The specimen was blood. The source of these receptors is a woman aged 18-29 years with Graves' hyperthyroidism.

This clonotype was seen repeatedly, ten times or more. The chain employs TRBV12-5 and TRBJ2-1, with TRBD1 identical over 9 bases. The V and J ends lost 5 bases and 7 bases, in that order; junction bases with no gene match: 9. This CDR3 comprises 15 residues. Germline values: CDR1 LGHNT, CDR2 FRNRAP. CDR3 in DNA: TGTGCTAGTGGTCCAGGACAGGGGTTGATGAATGAGCAGTTCTTC. Translated: CASGPGQGLMNEQFF.

This clonotype showed up many times. This sequence joins TRBV10-3 and TRBJ2-1, with 7 bases that match TRBD1. There are 15 residues in the CDR3. Germline V gene data show CDR1 as ENHRY and CDR2 as SYGVKD. V was clipped by 6 bases and J by 0 bases; unmatched bases: 5. CDR3 sequence: CAIRDQGDSYNEQFF. The CDR3 nucleotides are TGTGCCATCAGAGACCAGGGGGACTCCTACAATGAGCAGTTCTTC.

The chain links TRBV6-1 to TRBJ2-3; tentative D call: TRBD2 (7 bases). The V end lost 5 bases, the J end lost 5 bases, and 20 bases lay between the germline ends. Germline CDR1 and CDR2: MNHNS and SASEGT. This CDR3 has 16 residues. CDR3 sequence (DNA): TGTGCCAGCAGTCCTGGGGGCGGGAGTTCTCTAGATACGCAGTATTTT. Encoded protein: CASSPGGGSSLDTQYF.

This clonotype was counted many times. The V gene is TRBV6-1, the J gene TRBJ2-7; D tentatively reads TRBD1 or TRBD2 (5 bases each). CDR1 is MNHNS, CDR2 SASEGT, per germline. Trimming shortened V by 6 bases and J by 0 bases, and 15 bases separated the two germline ends. This CDR3 is 15 amino acids long. The CDR3 DNA follows: TGTGCCAGCAGCCCCCGGGACCGCAGCTCCTACGAGCAGTACTTC. Protein product: CASSPRDRSSYEQYF.

This clonotype was seen at least ten times. The rearrangement uses TRBV27 and TRBJ1-1, with a possible D match to TRBD1 (5 bases). Germline V gene sequence: CDR1 MNHEY, CDR2 SMNVEV (reference sequence). The CDR3 length is 16 residues. The V end lost 5 bases, the J end lost 1 base, and 17 bases lay between the germline ends. This CDR3 is CASSTGGKAKNTEAFF. DNA for the CDR3: TGTGCCAGCAGTACCGGGGGTAAGGCTAAGAACACTGAAGCTTTCTTT.

In regard to this clonotype: Mismatch with germline at one junction end may stem from a read error. The V call is TRBV12-3 or TRBV12-4, the J call TRBJ2-7; TRBD1 matches at 10 bases. The CDR3 is made up of 16 amino acids. In DNA, the CDR3 is TGTGCCAGCAGTGAGACAGGGGGCACGGGCTCCTACAAGCAGTACTTC. Encoded protein: CASSETGGTGSYKQYF.

This clonotype was counted only a few times. The chain carries TRBV7-9 and TRBJ2-3; 9 bases align to TRBD1. There are 17 residues in the CDR3. The V gene end was trimmed by 3 bases and the J gene end by 4 bases; junction bases not matched to a gene: 11. The V gene's germline CDR1 is SEHNR and CDR2 FQNEAQ (reference sequence). CDR3 bases: TGTGCCAGCAGCTTTTACACCGGGACAGGGCCGCCAGATACGCAGTATTTT. Residues: CASSFYTGTGPPDTQYF.

This clonotype was seen many times. This chain connects TRBV28 to TRBJ2-3, with a tentative D call TRBD2 (5 bases). This CDR3 is built from 13 residues. Germline V gives CDR1 MDHEN, CDR2 SYDVKM. Trimming cost V 1 base and J 5 bases, with 7 bases left between them. CDR3 region: CASSLLAGDTQYF. In DNA form, the CDR3 reads TGTGCCAGCAGTTTATTGGCGGGAGATACGCAGTATTTT.

This chain joins TRBV3-1 and TRBJ1-1, with a possible D match to TRBD1 (5 bases). The germline V gene has CDR1 LGHDT and CDR2 YNNKEL (reference sequence). This CDR3 spans 13 amino acids. Trimming cost V 0 bases and J 11 bases, with 13 bases left between them. The CDR3, as DNA: TGTGCCAGCAGCCAAGATTATGGGGCAGGGGCTTTCTTT. It specifies CASSQDYGAGAFF.

A few counts support this clonotype. This chain joins TRBV10-3 and TRBJ1-1; D is unresolved. In germline, CDR1 is ENHRY, CDR2 SYGVKD. The V end was cut by 6 bases, the J end by 0 bases, with 8 bases between. The CDR3 has 13 residues. The CDR3 here is CAISSDLNTEAFF. In DNA, the CDR3 is TGTGCCATCAGCTCGGACCTGAACACTGAAGCTTTCTTT.

In its sample, this clonotype was seen a few times. The chain recombines TRBV6-2 or TRBV6-3 with TRBJ2-7, with 9 bases aligning to TRBD1. V dropped 6 bases and J dropped 0; count of bases not matched to a gene: 9. The CDR3 spans 16 residues. CDR1 MNHEY and CDR2 SVGEGT come from the germline V gene. CDR3 coding DNA: TGTGCCAGCAGCTCCCGACAGGGGGTTCCCTCCTACGAGCAGTACTTC. It translates to CASSSRQGVPSYEQYF.

This clonotype was observed at least ten times. This rearrangement joins TRBV12-3 or TRBV12-4 to TRBJ1-4; 8 positions match TRBD1. The CDR3 is 15 residues long. Trimming cost V 4 bases and J 6 bases; bases outside gene matches: 7. CDR3 in amino acids: CASSSGDRLYEKLFF. The CDR3 DNA follows: TGTGCCAGCAGTTCAGGGGACAGGTTATATGAAAAACTGTTTTTT.

This clonotype was detected ten times or more. The chain employs TRBV7-9 and TRBJ2-2; TRBD1 matches 7 bases. V was pared by 7 bases and J by 6 bases, with 11 bases of the junction left unmatched. This CDR3 is built from 15 residues. CDR1 is SEHNR and CDR2 is FQNEAQ in the germline V gene (reference sequence). In nucleotides, the CDR3 is TGTGCCAGCACCCCCCAGACAGGGTTTTCCGGGGAGCTGTTTTTT. It codes for CASTPQTGFSGELFF.

This clonotype has just a few counts. V gene TRBV27 combines with J gene TRBJ2-7; D gene unclear. CDR3 length equals 15 residues. V was shortened by 6 bases and J by 0 bases, with 15 bases between the two germline ends. Germline V gives CDR1 MNHEY, CDR2 SMNVEV (reference sequence). The DNA for the CDR3 is TGTGCCAGCAGAGTAGGGCCGTTTAGCTCCTACGAGCAGTACTTC. Amino acid sequence: CASRVGPFSSYEQYF.